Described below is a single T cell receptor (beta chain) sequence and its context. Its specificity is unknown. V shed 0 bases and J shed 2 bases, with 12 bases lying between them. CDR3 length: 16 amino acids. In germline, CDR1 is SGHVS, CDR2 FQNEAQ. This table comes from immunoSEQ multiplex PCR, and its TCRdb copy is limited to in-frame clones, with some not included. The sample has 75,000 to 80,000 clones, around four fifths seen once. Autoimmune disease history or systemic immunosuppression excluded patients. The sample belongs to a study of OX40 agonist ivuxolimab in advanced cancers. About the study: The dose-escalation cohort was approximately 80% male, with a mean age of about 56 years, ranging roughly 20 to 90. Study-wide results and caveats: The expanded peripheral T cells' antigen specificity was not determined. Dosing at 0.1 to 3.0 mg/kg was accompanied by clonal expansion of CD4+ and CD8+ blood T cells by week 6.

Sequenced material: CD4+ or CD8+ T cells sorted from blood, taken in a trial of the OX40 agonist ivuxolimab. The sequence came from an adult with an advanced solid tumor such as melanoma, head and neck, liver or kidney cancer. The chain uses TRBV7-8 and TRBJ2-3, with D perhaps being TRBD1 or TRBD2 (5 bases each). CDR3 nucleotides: TGTGCCAGCAGCTTAGCGGGACGCCTTCCCACAGATACGCAGTATTTT. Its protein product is CASSLAGRLPTDTQYF.